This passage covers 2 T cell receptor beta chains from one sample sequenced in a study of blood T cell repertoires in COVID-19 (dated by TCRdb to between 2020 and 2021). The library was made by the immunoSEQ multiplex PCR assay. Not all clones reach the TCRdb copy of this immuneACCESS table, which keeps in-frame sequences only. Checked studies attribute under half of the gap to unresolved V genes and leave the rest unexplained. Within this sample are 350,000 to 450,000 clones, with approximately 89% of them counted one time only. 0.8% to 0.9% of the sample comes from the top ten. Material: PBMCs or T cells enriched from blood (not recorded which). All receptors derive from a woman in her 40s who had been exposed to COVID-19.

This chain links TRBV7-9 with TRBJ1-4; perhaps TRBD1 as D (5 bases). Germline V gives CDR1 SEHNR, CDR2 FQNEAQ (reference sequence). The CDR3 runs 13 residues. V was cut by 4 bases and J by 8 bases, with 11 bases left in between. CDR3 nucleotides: TGTGCCAGCAGCTCCGCCGGGGGGGAAAAACTGTTTTTT. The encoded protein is CASSSAGGEKLFF.

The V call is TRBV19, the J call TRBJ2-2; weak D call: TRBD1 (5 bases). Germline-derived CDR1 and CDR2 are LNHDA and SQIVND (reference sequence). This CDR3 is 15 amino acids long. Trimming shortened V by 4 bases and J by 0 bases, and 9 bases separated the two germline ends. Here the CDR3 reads CASSKTATNTGELFF. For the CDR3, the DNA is TGTGCCAGTAGTAAGACAGCAACGAACACCGGGGAGCTGTTTTTT.